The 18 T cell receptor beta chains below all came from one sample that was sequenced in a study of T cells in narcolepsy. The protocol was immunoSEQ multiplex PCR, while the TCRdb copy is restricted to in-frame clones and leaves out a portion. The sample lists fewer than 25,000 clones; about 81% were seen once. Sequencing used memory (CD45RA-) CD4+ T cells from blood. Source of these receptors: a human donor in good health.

The chain's CDR3 is CASSGRGTNTGELFF. DNA of the CDR3: TGTGCCAGCAGTGGTCGAGGGACGAACACCGGGGAGCTGTTTTTT. The rearrangement uses TRBV25-1 and TRBJ2-2; a possible D gene is TRBD2 (5 bases). V was pared by 4 bases and J by 0 bases, with 9 bases between. The CDR3 has 15 amino acids. Germline CDR1 MGHDK, CDR2 SYGVNS. Looking up the rest from reference TRBV25-1 and TRBJ2-2 gives the full variable domain: EADIYQTPRYLVIGTGKKITLECSQTMGHDKMYWYQQDPGMELHLIHYSYGVNSTEKGDLSSESTVSRIRTEHFPLTLESARPSHTSQYLCASSGRGTNTGELFFGEGSRLTVL.

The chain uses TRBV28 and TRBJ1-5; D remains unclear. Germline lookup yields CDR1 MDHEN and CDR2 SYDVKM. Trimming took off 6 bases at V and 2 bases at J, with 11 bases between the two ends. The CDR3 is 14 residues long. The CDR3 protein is CASSRMGGNQPQHF. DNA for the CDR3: TGTGCCAGCAGCAGGATGGGAGGCAATCAGCCCCAGCATTTT.

The CDR3 spells CASSSPAGSRTDTQYF. Here the CDR3 DNA reads TGTGCCAGCAGTTCCCCTGCGGGCTCCCGCACAGATACGCAGTATTTT. The rearrangement links TRBV2 to TRBJ2-3; D might be TRBD2 (5 bases). The germline V gene has CDR1 SNHLY and CDR2 FYNNEI. V shed 5 bases and J shed 1 base, with 16 bases lying between them. The CDR3 sequence is 16 residues long.

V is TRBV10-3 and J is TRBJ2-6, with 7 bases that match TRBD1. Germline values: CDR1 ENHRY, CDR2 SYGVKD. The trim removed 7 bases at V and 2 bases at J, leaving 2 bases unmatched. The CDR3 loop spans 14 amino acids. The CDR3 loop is CAIKGGAGANVLTF. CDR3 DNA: TGTGCCATCAAAGGGGGCGCTGGGGCCAACGTCCTGACTTTC.

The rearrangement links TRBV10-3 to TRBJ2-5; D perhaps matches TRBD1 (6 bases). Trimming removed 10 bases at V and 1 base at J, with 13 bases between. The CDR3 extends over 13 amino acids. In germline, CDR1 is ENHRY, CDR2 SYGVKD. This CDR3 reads CATKQGFQETQYF. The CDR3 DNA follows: TGTGCCACAAAACAGGGATTCCAAGAGACCCAGTACTTC.

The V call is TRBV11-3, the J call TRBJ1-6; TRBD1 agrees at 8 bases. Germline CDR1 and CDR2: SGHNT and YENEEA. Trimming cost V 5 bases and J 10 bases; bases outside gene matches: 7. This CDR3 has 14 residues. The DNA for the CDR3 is TGTGCCAGCAGCCCCTCACAGGGGGGATCACCCCTCCACTTT. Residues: CASSPSQGGSPLHF.

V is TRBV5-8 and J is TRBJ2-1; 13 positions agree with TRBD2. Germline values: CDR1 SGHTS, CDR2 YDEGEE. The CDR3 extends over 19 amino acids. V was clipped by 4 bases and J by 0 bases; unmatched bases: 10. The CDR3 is CASSPMGLAGPSSYNEQFF. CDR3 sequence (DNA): TGTGCCAGCAGCCCAATGGGACTAGCGGGGCCCAGCTCCTACAATGAGCAGTTCTTC.

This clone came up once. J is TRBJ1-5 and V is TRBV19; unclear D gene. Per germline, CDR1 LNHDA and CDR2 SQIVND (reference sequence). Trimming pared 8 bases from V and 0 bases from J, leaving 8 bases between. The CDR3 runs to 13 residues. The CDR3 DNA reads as TGTGCCAGTGGCGGTCTTAGCAATCAGCCCCAGCATTTT. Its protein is CASGGLSNQPQHF.

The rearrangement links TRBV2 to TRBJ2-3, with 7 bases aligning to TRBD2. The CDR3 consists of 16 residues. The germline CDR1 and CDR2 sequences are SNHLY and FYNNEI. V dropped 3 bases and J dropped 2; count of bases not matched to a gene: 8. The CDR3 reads CASSEGRLAYTDTQYF. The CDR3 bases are TGTGCCAGCAGTGAGGGTAGACTAGCCTACACAGATACGCAGTATTTT.

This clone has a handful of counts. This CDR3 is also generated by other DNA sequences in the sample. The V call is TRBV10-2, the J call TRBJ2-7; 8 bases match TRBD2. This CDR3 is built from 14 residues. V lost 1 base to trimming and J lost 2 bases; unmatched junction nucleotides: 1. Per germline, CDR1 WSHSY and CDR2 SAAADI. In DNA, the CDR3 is TGCGCCAGCAGTGAGTTCGGGGGGGCCTACGAGCAGTACTTC. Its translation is CASSEFGGAYEQYF.

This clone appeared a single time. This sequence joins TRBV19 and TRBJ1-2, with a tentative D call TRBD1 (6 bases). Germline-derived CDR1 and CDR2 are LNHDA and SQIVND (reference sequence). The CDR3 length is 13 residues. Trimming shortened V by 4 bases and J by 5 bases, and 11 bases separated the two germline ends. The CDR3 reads CASSRGLSYGYTF. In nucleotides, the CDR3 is TGTGCCAGTAGTAGGGGGCTTTCGTATGGCTACACCTTC.

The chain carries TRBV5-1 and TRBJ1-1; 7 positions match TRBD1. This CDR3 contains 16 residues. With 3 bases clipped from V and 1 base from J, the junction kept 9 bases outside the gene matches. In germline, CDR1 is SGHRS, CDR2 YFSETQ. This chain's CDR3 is CASSSESGGRNTEAFF. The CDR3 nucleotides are TGCGCCAGCAGCTCCGAATCAGGGGGTAGGAACACTGAAGCTTTCTTT.

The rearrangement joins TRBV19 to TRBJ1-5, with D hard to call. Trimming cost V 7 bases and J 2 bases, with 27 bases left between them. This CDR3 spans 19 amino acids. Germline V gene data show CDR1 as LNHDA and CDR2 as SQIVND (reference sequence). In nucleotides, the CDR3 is TGTGCCAGTATGCCCTCGATGACGCCCCGGTGGAGTCGCAATCAGCCCCAGCATTTT. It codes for CASMPSMTPRWSRNQPQHF.

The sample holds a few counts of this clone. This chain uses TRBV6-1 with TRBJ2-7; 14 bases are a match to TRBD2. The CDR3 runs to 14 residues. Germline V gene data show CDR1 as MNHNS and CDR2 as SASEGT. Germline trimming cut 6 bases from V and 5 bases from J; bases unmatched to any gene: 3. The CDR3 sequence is CASRGLAGVHEQYF. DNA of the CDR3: TGTGCCAGCAGGGGACTAGCGGGAGTCCACGAGCAGTACTTC.

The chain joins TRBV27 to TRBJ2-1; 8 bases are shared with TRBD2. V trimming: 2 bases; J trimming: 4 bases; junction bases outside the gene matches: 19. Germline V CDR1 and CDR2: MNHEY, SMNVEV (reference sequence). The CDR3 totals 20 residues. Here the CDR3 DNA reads TGTGCCAGCAGTTTACTTTCTTCACCTCTTCCGGGACTAGGATACAATGAGCAGTTCTTC. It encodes CASSLLSSPLPGLGYNEQFF.

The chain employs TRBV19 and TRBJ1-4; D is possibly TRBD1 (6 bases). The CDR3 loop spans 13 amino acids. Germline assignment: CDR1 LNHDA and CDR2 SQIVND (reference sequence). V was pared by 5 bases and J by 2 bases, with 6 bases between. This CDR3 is CASSGGTNEKLFF. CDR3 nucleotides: TGTGCCAGTAGTGGGGGCACTAATGAAAAACTGTTTTTT.

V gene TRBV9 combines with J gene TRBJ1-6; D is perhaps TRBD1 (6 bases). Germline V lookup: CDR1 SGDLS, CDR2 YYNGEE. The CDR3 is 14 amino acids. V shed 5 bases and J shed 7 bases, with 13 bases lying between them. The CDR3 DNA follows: TGTGCCAGCAGTGGGGAAACAGGGAATTCACCCCTCCACTTT. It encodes CASSGETGNSPLHF.

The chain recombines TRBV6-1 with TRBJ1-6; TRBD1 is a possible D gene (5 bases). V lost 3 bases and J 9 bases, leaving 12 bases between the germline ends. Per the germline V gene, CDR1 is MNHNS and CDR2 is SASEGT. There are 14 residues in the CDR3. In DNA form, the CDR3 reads TGTGCCAGCAGTGATCGGGAGGGGACTTCACCCCTCCACTTT. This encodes CASSDREGTSPLHF.